A selection of T cell receptor beta chains follows, all from one sample in a study of blood T cells in healthy people across ages. TCRdb fed the 5' RACE reads into MiXCR, producing one record per CDR3 protein. The data show around 820,000 distinct CDR3 sequences, roughly 25% seen once. This same sample was also taken into another study, of T cells of mothers and their children.

Sequencing was done on a sample of blood. These TCRs come from a boy younger than 18 in good health. Each CDR3 is given with its conserved first and last residue. The order of the fields is D gene, V gene, J gene, clone size, CDR3 DNA, CDR3 protein. D genes are given only for firm matches. Not all rows give a size; the values are once, few, many and, for expanded clones, a class.

>.|TRBV15|TRBJ2-3|.
TGTGCCACCAGCAGATATACGGGGGGCCCTCAGTCCACAGATACGCAGTATTTT
CATSRYTGGPQSTDTQYF
>.|TRBV20-1|TRBJ1-2|.
TGCAGTGCTAGAGATAGAAGGGGGGGTTATGGCTACACCTTC
CSARDRRGGYGYTF
>.|TRBV7-2|TRBJ2-2|.
TGTGCCAGCAGCTCACCCGTTATCGGGGAGCTGTTTTTT
CASSSPVIGELFF
>.|TRBV29-1|TRBJ2-7|few
TGCAGCGTTGGGTCGGTTTACGAGCAGTACTTC
CSVGSVYEQYF
>.|TRBV11-2|TRBJ2-7|.
TGTGCCAGCAGCTTAGATGTGGGGGGCTTCTACGAGCAGTACTTC
CASSLDVGGFYEQYF
>.|TRBV7-2|TRBJ1-4|few
TGTGCCAGCAGCTTAGCCGGGAAGGGTGAAAAACTGTTTTTT
CASSLAGKGEKLFF
>.|TRBV7-9|TRBJ1-1|few
TGTGCCAGCAGCGTCAGTTCCTTAGGCACTGAAGCTTTCTTT
CASSVSSLGTEAFF
>.|TRBV12-3/TRBV12-4|TRBJ2-1|few
TGTGCCAGCAGGGGCCGGTTGGTAGCTGGCAATGAGCAGTTCTTC
CASRGRLVAGNEQFF
>TRBD1|TRBV2|TRBJ2-7|few
TGTGCCAGCAGTGAGGGGACAGGGGCCTACGAGCGGTACTTC
CASSEGTGAYERYF
>TRBD1|TRBV7-2|TRBJ1-6|many
TGTGCCAGCAGCTCCCGGGACAGAGGATCACCCCTCCACTTT
CASSSRDRGSPLHF
>.|TRBV11-2|TRBJ2-7|few
TGTGCCAGCAGCTTGAGGGGACACTTAGGCTCCTACGAGCAGTACTTC
CASSLRGHLGSYEQYF
>.|TRBV4-1|TRBJ1-1|few
TGCGCCAGCAGCCAAGAGCACACCCTGAACACTGAAGCTTTCTTT
CASSQEHTLNTEAFF
>TRBD2|TRBV7-8|TRBJ2-1|.
TGTGCCAGCAGCATAGTAGCGGGCGCCTACAATGAGCAGTTCTTC
CASSIVAGAYNEQFF
>.|TRBV7-3|TRBJ2-3|.
TGTGCCAGCAGCTTAAGGGGGGAAGCCCTAGATACGCAGTATTTT
CASSLRGEALDTQYF
>.|TRBV20-1|TRBJ2-4|few
TGCAGTGCCCTGGGCGGGGTAGCCAAAAACATTCAGTACTTC
CSALGGVAKNIQYF
>.|TRBV4-3|TRBJ1-2|.
TGCGCCAGCAGCCAAGAGTACAGTCCTATCTATGGCTACACCTTC
CASSQEYSPIYGYTF
>TRBD1|TRBV12-3/TRBV12-4|TRBJ1-1|.
TGTGCCAGCAGTCTCGTACTATGGGACAGGGGCTCCACTGAAGCTTTCTTT
CASSLVLWDRGSTEAFF
>.|TRBV7-2|TRBJ2-5|few
TGTGCCAGCAGCTTAGCTTTCCAAGAGACCCAGTACTTC
CASSLAFQETQYF
>TRBD2|TRBV4-3|TRBJ2-7|few
TGCGCCAGCAGCCCACTAAGCGGGGGGGCCTACGAGCAGTACTTC
CASSPLSGGAYEQYF
>.|TRBV6-5|TRBJ1-1|.
TGTGCCAGCAGTTCCACCGGGACAATGAACACTGAAGCTTTCTTT
CASSSTGTMNTEAFF
>TRBD1|TRBV7-9|TRBJ1-5|.
TGTGCCAGCAGCCGAACAGGGGGATTGGACAATCAGCCCCAGCATTTT
CASSRTGGLDNQPQHF
>.|TRBV7-9|TRBJ2-2|many
TGTGCCAGCAGCTTAGAGGCCGGGGAGCTGTTTTTT
CASSLEAGELFF
>TRBD2|TRBV20-1|TRBJ2-7|.
TGCAGTGCTAGAGAACTTCAAGCGGGAGGCGAGCAGTACTTC
CSARELQAGGEQYF
>.|TRBV12-3/TRBV12-4|TRBJ2-4|few
TGTGCCAGCAGTTTATATATGTTAGACATTCAGTACTTC
CASSLYMLDIQYF